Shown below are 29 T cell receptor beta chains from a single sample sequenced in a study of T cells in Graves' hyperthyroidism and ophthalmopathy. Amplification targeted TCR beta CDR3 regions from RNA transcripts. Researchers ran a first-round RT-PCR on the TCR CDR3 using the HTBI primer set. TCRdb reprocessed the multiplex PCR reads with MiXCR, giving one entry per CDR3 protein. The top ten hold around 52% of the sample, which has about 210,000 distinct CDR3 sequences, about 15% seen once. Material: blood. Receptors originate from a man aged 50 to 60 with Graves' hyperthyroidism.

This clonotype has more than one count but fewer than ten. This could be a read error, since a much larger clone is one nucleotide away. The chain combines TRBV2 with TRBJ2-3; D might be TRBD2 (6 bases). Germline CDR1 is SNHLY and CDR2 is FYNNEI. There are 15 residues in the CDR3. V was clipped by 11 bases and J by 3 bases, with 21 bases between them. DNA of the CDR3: TGTGCCGGCATTCCTCCGGGACTGGGGACAGATACGCAGTATTTT. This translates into CAGIPPGLGTDTQYF.

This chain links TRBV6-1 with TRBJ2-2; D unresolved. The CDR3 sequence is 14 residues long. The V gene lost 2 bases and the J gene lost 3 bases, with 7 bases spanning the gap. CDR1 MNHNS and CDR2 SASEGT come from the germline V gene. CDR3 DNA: TGTGCCAGCAGTGAACAGGTTCACACCGGGGAGCTGTTTTTT. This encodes CASSEQVHTGELFF.

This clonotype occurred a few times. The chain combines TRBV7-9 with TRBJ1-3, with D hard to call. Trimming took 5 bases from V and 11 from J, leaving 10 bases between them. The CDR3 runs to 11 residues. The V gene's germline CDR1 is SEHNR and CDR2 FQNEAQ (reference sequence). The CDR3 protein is CASSTLASIYF. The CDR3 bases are TGTGCCAGCAGCACCCTGGCGTCCATATATTTT.

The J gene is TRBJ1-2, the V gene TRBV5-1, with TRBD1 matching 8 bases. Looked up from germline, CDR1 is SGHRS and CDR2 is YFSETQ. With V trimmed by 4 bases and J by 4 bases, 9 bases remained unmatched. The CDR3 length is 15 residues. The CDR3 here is CASSEPGQEAYGYTF. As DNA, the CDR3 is TGCGCCAGCAGCGAACCGGGACAGGAGGCCTATGGCTACACCTTC.

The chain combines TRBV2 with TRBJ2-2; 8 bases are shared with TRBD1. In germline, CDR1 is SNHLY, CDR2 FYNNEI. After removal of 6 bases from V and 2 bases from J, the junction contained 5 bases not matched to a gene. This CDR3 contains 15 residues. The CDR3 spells CASSIDRGNTGELFF. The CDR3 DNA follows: TGTGCCAGCAGCATTGACAGGGGAAACACCGGGGAGCTGTTTTTT. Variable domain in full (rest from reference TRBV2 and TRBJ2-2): EPEVTQTPSHQVTQMGQEVILRCVPISNHLYFYWYRQILGQKVEFLVSFYNNEISEKSEIFDDQFSVERPDGSNFTLKIRSTKLEDSAMYFCASSIDRGNTGELFFGEGSRLTVL.

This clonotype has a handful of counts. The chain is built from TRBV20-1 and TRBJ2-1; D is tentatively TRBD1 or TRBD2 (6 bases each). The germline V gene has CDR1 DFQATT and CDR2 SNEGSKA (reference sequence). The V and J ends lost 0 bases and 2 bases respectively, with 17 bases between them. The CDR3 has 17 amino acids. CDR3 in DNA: TGCAGTGCTAGAGATCGAGTAGCGGAGGGGGCCTACAATGAGCAGTTCTTC. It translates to CSARDRVAEGAYNEQFF.

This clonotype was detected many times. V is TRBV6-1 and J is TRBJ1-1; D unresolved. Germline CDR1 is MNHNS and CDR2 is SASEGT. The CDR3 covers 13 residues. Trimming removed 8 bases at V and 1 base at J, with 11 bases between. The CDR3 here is CASRSLRNTEAFF. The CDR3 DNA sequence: TGTGCCAGCCGTTCTTTGAGGAACACTGAAGCTTTCTTT.

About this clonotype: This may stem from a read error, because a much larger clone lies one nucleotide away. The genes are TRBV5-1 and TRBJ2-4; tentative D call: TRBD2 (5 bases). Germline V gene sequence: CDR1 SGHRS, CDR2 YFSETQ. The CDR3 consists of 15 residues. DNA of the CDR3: TGCGCCAGCAGCTTGGGAGGGCTAGCCGAAAACATTCAGTACTTC. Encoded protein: CASSLGGLAENIQYF.

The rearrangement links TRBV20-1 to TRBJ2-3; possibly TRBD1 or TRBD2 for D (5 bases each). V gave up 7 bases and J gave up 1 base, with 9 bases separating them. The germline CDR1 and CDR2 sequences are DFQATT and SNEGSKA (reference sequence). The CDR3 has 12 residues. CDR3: CSVRGGTDTQYF. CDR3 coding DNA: TGCAGTGTGAGGGGTGGCACAGATACGCAGTATTTT.

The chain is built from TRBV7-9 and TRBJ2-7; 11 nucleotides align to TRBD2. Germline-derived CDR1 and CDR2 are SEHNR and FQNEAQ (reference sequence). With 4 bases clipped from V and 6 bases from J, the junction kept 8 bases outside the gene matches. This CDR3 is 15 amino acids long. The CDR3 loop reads CASSSSLLAGGEQYF. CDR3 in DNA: TGTGCCAGCAGCTCATCCCTGCTAGCGGGAGGCGAGCAGTACTTC.

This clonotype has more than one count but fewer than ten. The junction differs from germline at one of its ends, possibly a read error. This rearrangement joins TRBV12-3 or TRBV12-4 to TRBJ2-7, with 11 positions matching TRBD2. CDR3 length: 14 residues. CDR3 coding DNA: TGTGCCAGCAGTCTAGCGGGAGGCGCCTACGAGCAGTACTTC. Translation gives CASSLAGGAYEQYF.

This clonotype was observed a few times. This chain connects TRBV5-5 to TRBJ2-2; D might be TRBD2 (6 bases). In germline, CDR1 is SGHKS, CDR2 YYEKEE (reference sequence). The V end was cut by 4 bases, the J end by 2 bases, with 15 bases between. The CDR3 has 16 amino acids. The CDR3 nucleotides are TGTGCCAGCAGCCTGGGACCTAGCGCCAACACCGGGGAGCTGTTTTTT. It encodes CASSLGPSANTGELFF.

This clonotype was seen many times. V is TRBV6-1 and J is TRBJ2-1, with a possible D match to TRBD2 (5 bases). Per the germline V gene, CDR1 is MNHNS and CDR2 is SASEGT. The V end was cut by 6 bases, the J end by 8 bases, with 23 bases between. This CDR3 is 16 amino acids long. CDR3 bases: TGTGCCAGCAGCCCCCCCGGAGGTAGAGGGAAAGATGAGCAGTTCTTC. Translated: CASSPPGGRGKDEQFF.

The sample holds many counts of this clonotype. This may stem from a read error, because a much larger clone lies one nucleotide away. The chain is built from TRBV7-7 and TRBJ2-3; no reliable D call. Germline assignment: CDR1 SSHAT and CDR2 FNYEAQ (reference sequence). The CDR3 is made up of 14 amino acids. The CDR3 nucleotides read TGTGCTAGCAGCTTATCTGAGACCGTCGTTACGCAGTATTTT. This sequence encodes CASSLSETVVTQYF.

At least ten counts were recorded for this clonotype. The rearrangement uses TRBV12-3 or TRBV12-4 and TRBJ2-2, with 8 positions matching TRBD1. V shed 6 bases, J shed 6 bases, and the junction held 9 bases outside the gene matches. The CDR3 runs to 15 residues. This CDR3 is CASSQGAYDSGELFF. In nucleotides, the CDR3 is TGTGCCAGCAGCCAGGGGGCTTACGATTCCGGGGAGCTGTTTTTT.

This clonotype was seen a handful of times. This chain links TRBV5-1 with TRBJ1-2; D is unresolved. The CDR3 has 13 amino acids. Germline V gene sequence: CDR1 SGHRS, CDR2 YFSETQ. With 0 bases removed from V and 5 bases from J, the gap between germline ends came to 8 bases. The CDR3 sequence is CASSLGPDYGYTF. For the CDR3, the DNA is TGCGCCAGCAGCTTGGGACCTGATTATGGCTACACCTTC.

This CDR3 reads CASSLWTRDRVTGANVLTF. Here the CDR3 DNA reads TGTGCCAGTAGCCTATGGACACGGGACAGGGTGACTGGGGCCAACGTCCTGACTTTC. The chain has TRBV19 and TRBJ2-6, with 9 nucleotides matching TRBD1. Germline CDR1 LNHDA, CDR2 SQIVND (reference sequence). V dropped 6 bases and J dropped 2; count of bases not matched to a gene: 14. This CDR3 contains 19 residues.

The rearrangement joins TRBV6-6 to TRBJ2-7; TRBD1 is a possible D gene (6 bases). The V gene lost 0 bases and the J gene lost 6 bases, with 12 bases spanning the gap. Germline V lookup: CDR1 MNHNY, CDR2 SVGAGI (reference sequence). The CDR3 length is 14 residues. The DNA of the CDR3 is TGTGCCAGCAGTTACTCGAGGACAGTTCTCGAGCAGTACTTC. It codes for CASSYSRTVLEQYF.

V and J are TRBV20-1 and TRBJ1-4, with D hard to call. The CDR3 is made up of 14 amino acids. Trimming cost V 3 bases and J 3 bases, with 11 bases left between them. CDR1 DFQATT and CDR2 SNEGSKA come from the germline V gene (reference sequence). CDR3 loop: CSARGFSANEKLFF. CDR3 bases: TGCAGTGCTAGGGGGTTTTCGGCTAATGAAAAACTGTTTTTT.

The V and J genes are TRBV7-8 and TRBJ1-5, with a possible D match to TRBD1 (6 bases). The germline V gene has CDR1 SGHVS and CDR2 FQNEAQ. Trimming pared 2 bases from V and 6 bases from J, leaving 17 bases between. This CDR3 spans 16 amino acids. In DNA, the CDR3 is TGTGCCAGCAGCTTAAGGGGGGGGGTGTTGAGTCAGCCCCAGCATTTT. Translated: CASSLRGGVLSQPQHF. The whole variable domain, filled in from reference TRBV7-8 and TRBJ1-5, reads GAGVSQSPRYKVAKRGQDVALRCDPISGHVSLFWYQQALGQGPEFLTYFQNEAQLDKSGLPSDRFFAERPEGSVSTLKIQRTQQEDSAVYLCASSLRGGVLSQPQHFGDGTRLSIL.

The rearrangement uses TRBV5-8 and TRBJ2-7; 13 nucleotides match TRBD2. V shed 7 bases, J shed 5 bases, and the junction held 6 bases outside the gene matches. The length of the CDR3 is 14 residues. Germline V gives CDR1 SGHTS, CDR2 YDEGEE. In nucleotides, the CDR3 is TGTGCCAGCCAAACTAGCGGGAGGGCCCACGAGCAGTACTTC. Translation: CASQTSGRAHEQYF.

In nucleotides, the CDR3 is TGTGCCAGCAGCACCCTCTACCACGAGCAGTACTTC. Translation: CASSTLYHEQYF. The J gene is TRBJ2-7, the V gene TRBV5-6; D uncertain. This CDR3 spans 12 amino acids. Germline V CDR1 and CDR2: SGHDT, YYEEEE. V lost 4 bases, J lost 5 bases, and 10 bases lay in between.

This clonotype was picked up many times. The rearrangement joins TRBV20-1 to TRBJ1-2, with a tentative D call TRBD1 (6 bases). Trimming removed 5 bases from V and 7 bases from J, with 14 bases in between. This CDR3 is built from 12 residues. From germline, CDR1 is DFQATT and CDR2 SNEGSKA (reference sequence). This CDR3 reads CSASGTLSGYTF. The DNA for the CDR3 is TGCAGTGCTTCCGGGACATTGAGTGGCTACACCTTC.

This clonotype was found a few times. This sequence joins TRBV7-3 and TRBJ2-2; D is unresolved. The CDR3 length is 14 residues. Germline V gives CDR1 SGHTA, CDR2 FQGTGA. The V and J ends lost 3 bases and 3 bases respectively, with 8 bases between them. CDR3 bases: TGTGCCAGCAGCTTGTACAGTCACACCGGGGAGCTGTTTTTT. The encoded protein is CASSLYSHTGELFF.

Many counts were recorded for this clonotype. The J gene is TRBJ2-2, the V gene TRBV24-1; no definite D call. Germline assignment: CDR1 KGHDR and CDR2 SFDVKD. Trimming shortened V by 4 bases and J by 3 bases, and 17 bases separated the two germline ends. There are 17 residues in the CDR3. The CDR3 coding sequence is TGTGCCACCAGTGAAGGAGAGGATCGTTGGTACACCGGGGAGCTGTTTTTT. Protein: CATSEGEDRWYTGELFF.

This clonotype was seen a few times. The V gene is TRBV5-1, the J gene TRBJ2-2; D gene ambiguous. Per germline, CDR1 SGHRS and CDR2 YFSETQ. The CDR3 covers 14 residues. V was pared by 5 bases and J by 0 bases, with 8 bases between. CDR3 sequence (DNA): TGCGCCAGCAGTGGCCAGGCGAACACCGGGGAGCTGTTTTTT. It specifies CASSGQANTGELFF.

This CDR3 reads CASSYGNYGYTF. CDR3 coding DNA: TGTGCCAGCAGCTATGGAAACTATGGCTACACCTTC. V is TRBV5-6 and J is TRBJ1-2; no definite D call. The CDR3 runs to 12 residues. V gave up 3 bases and J gave up 2 bases, with 5 bases separating them. The germline CDR1 and CDR2 sequences are SGHDT and YYEEEE.

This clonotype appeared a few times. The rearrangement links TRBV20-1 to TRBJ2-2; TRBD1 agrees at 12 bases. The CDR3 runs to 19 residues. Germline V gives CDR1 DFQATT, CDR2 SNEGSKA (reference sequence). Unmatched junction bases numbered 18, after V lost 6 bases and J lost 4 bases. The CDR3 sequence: CSARGRTGTGGTSTGELFF. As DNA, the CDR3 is TGCAGTGCGCGTGGACGCACCGGGACAGGGGGCACGAGCACCGGGGAGCTGTTTTTT.

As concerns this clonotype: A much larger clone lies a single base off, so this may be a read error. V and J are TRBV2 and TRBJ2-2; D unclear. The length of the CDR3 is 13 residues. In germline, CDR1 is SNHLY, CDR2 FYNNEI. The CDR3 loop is CTSSEEVNGELFF. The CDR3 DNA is TGTACCAGCAGTGAAGAGGTTAACGGGGAGCTGTTTTTT. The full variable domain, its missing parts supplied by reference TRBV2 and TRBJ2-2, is EPEVTQTPSHQVTQMGQEVILRCVPISNHLYFYWYRQILGQKVEFLVSFYNNEISEKSEIFDDQFSVERPDGSNFTLKIRSTKLEDSAMYFCTSSEEVNGELFFGEGSRLTVL.